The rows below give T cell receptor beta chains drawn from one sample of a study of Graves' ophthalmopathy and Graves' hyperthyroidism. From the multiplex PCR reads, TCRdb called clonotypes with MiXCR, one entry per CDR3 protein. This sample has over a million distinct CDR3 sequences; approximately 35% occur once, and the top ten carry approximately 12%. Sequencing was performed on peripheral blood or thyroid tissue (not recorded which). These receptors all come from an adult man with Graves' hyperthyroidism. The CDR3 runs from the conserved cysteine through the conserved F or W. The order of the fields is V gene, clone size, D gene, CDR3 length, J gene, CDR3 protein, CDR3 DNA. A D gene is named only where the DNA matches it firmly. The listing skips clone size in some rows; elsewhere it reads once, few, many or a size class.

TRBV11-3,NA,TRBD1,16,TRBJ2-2,CASSTLEGQGTGELFF,TGTGCCAGCAGCACGCTCGAGGGACAGGGTACCGGGGAGCTGTTTTTT
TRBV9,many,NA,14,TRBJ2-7,CASSVLARSDEQYF,TGTGCCAGCAGCGTTTTAGCGCGGTCTGACGAGCAGTACTTC
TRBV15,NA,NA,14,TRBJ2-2,CATSSVAGAGELFF,TGTGCCACCAGCAGCGTTGCCGGGGCCGGGGAGCTGTTTTTT
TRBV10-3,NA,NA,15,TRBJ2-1,CAIRPTGRGYNEQFF,TGTGCCATCAGACCCACCGGGCGGGGATACAATGAGCAGTTCTTC
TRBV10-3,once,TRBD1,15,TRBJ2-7,CASSTPGQILGEQYF,TGTGCCAGCAGTACTCCGGGACAGATTCTTGGGGAGCAGTACTTC
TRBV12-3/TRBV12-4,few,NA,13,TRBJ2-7,CASTDKVLYEQYF,TGTGCCAGCACGGACAAGGTTCTCTACGAGCAGTACTTC
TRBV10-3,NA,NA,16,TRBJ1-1,CASSPRVGGMNTEAFF,TGTGCCAGCAGCCCCCGAGTAGGGGGGATGAACACTGAAGCTTTCTTT
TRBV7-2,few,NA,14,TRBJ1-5,CASSLEPANQPQHF,TGTGCCAGCAGCTTGGAACCGGCAAATCAGCCCCAGCATTTT
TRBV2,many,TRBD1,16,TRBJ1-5,CASNPYGGQGKQPQHF,TGTGCCAGCAACCCCTACGGTGGACAGGGAAAGCAGCCCCAGCATTTT
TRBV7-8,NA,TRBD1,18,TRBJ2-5,CASSHLRQGRGFGETQYF,TGTGCCAGCAGCCATTTACGGCAGGGCAGGGGGTTTGGAGAGACCCAGTACTTC
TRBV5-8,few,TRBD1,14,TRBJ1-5,CASRHRQGSQPQHF,TGTGCCAGCAGACATAGACAGGGAAGTCAGCCCCAGCATTTT
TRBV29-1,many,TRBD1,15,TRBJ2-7,CSVDALRQGIYEQYF,TGCAGCGTTGATGCCTTAAGACAGGGAATCTACGAGCAGTACTTC
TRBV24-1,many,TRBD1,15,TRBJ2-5,CATSDPGQGRETQYF,TGTGCCACCAGTGACCCCGGACAGGGGAGGGAGACCCAGTACTTC
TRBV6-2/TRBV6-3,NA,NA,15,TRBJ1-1,CASSYLPRGTAAAFF,TGTGCCAGCAGTTATTTGCCGAGGGGGACCGCCGCGGCTTTCTTT
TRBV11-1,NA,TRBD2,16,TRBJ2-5,CASSHIQGLAFETQYF,TGTGCCAGCAGCCATATACAGGGACTAGCGTTTGAGACCCAGTACTTC
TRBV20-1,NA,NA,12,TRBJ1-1,CSNRDGDTEAFF,TGCAGCAATAGGGACGGGGACACTGAAGCTTTCTTT
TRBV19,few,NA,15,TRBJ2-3,CASSTSRRAADTQYF,TGTGCCAGTAGTACTTCGCGGAGGGCAGCAGATACGCAGTATTTT
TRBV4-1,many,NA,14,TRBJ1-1,CASSQEGVVAEAFF,TGCGCCAGCAGCCAAGAGGGGGTGGTCGCTGAAGCTTTCTTT
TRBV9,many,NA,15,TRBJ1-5,CASSAWDVSNQPQHF,TGTGCCAGCAGCGCCTGGGATGTTAGCAATCAGCCCCAGCATTTT
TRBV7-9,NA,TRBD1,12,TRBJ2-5,CAAQGAQETQYF,TGTGCCGCTCAGGGGGCGCAAGAGACCCAGTACTTC
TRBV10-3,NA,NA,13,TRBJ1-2,CAISHGQLYGYTF,TGTGCCATCAGTCATGGACAGCTCTATGGCTACACCTTC
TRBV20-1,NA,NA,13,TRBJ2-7,CSASRTAGYEQYF,TGCAGTGCTTCCAGGACAGCGGGCTACGAGCAGTACTTC
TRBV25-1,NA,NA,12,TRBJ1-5,CASSVGFQPQHF,TGTGCCAGCAGCGTAGGGTTTCAGCCCCAGCATTTT
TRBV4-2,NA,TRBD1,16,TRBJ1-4,CASSPTRGQENEKLFF,TGTGCCAGCAGCCCAACCCGGGGACAGGAGAATGAAAAACTGTTTTTT
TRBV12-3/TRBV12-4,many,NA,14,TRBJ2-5,CASSFHSSGETQYF,TGTGCCAGCAGTTTTCATTCCAGCGGGGAGACCCAGTACTTC
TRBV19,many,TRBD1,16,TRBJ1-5,CASSREEGANNQPQHF,TGTGCCAGTAGTAGGGAGGAGGGGGCGAATAATCAGCCCCAGCATTTT
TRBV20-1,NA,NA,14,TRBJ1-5,CSADRYTGYQPQHF,TGCAGTGCTGATAGGTATACCGGTTATCAGCCCCAGCATTTT
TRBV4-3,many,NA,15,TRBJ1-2,CASSQDPGVGGGYTF,TGCGCCAGCAGCCAAGATCCGGGGGTAGGAGGGGGCTACACCTTC
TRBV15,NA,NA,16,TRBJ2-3,CATSRGRGHRTDTQYF,TGTGCCACCAGCAGAGGCAGGGGCCATAGGACAGATACGCAGTATTTT
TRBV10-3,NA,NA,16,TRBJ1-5,CATQGWDIWGNQPQHF,TGTGCCACCCAGGGGTGGGACATTTGGGGCAATCAGCCCCAGCATTTT
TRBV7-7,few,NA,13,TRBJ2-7,CASSQDRLGEQYF,TGTGCTAGCAGCCAAGACAGGCTGGGAGAGCAGTACTTC
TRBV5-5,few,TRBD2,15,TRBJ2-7,CASSFESGRAWEQYF,TGTGCCAGCAGCTTTGAAAGCGGGAGGGCGTGGGAGCAGTACTTC
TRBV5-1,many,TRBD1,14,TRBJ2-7,CASSPLLQGEKQYF,TGCGCCAGCAGCCCTCTCTTACAGGGGGAGAAGCAGTACTTC